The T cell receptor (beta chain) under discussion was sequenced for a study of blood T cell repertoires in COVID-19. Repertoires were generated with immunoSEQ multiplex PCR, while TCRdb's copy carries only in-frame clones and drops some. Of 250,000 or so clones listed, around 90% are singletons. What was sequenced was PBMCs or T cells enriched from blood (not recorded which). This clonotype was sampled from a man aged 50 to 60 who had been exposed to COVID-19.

In DNA form, the CDR3 reads TGTGCCAGCAGCGCTCAGACAGATACGCAGTATTTT. Its protein product is CASSAQTDTQYF. This chain connects TRBV5-4 to TRBJ2-3, with D unclear. This CDR3 is 12 amino acids long. V was trimmed by 4 bases and J by 3 bases, leaving 6 bases between them. From germline, CDR1 is SGHNT and CDR2 YYREEE (reference sequence).